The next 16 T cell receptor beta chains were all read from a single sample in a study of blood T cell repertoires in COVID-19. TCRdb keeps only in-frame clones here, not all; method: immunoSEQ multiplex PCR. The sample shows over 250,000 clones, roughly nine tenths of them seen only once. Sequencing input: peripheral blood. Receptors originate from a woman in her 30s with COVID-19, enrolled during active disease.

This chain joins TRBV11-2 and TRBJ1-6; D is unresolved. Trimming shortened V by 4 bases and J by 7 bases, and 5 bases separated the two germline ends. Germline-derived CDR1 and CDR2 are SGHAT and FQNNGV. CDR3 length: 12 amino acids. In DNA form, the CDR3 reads TGTGCCAGCAGCTCTGTAAATTCACCCCTCCACTTT. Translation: CASSSVNSPLHF.

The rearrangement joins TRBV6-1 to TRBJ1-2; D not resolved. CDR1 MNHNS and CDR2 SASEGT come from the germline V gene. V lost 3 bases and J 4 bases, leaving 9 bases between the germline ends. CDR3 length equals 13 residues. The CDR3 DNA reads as TGTGCCAGCAGTGATGCAGTTTCCTATGGCTACACCTTC. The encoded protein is CASSDAVSYGYTF.

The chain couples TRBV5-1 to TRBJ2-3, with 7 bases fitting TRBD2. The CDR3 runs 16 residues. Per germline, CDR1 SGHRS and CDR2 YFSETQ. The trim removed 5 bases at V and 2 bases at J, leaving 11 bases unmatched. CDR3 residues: CASSHISGPTTDTQYF. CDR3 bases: TGCGCCAGCAGTCACATTAGCGGGCCCACCACAGATACGCAGTATTTT.

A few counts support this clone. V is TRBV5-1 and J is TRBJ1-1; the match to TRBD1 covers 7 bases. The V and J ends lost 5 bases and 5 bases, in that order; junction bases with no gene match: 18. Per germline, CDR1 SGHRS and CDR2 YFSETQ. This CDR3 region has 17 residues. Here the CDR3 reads CASRATGIPPFGTEAFF. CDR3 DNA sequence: TGCGCCAGCAGGGCGACAGGGATTCCCCCCTTTGGGACTGAAGCTTTCTTT. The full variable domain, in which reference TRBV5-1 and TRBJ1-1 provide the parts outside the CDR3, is KAGVTQTPRYLIKTRGQQVTLSCSPISGHRSVSWYQQTPGQGLQFLFEYFSETQRNKGNFPGRFSGRQFSNSRSEMNVSTLELGDSALYLCASRATGIPPFGTEAFFGQGTRLTVV.

The CDR3: CASSDSRGSDTEAFF. In DNA, the CDR3 is TGCGCCAGCAGTGATTCCAGGGGGTCCGACACTGAAGCTTTCTTT. V and J are TRBV10-1 and TRBJ1-1; 7 positions agree with TRBD1. The germline V gene encodes CDR1 WNHNN and CDR2 SYGVQD (reference sequence). V lost 3 bases to trimming and J lost 3 bases; unmatched junction nucleotides: 7. The CDR3 covers 15 residues.

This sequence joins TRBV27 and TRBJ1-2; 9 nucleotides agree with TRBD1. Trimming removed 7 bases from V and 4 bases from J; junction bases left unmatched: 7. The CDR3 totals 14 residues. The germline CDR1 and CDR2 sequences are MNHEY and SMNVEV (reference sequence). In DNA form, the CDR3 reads TGTGCCAGCAAAGACAGGGGGTCGGGCTATGGCTACACCTTC. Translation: CASKDRGSGYGYTF.

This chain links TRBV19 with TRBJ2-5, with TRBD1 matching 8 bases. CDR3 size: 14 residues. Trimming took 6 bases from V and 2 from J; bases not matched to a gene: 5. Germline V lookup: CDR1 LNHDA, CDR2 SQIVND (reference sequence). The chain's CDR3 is CASRETGAQETQYF. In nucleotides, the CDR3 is TGTGCCAGTAGGGAGACAGGGGCGCAAGAGACCCAGTACTTC.

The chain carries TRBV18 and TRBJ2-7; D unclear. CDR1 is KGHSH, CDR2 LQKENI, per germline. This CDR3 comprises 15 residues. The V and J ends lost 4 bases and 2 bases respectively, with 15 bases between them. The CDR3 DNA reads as TGTGCCAGCTCACGAGAGGCAGACTCGACCTACGAGCAGTACTTC. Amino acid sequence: CASSREADSTYEQYF.

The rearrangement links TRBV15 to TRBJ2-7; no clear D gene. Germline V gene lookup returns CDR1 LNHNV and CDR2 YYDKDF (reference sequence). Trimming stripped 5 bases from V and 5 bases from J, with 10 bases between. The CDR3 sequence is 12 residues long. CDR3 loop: CATSPNPHEQYF. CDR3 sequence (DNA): TGTGCCACCAGCCCTAACCCCCACGAGCAGTACTTC.

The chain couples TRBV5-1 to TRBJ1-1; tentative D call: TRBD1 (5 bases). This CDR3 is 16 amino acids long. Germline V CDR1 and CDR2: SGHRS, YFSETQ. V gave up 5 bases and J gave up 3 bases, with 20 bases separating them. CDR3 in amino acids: CASSRTDIGKDTEAFF. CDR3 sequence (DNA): TGCGCCAGCAGTCGAACGGACATTGGGAAAGACACTGAAGCTTTCTTT.

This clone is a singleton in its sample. Here the CDR3 DNA reads TGTGCCTCACAACGGGGTCAAGAGACCCAGTACTTC. It is translated as CASQRGQETQYF. This sequence joins TRBV19 and TRBJ2-5, with a possible D match to TRBD2 (5 bases). The V gene's germline CDR1 is LNHDA and CDR2 SQIVND (reference sequence). The CDR3 spans 12 residues. V was cut by 11 bases and J by 2 bases, with 12 bases left in between.

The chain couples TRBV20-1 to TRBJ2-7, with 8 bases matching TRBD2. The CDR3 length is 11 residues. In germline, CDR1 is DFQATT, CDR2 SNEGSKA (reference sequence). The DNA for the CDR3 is TGCAGCACGGGACTAGCCTACGAGCAGTACTTC. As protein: CSTGLAYEQYF.

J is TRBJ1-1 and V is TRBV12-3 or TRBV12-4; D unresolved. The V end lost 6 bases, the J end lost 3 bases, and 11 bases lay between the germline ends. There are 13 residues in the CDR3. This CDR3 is CASSRWGDTEAFF. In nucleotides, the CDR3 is TGTGCCAGCAGCCGTTGGGGAGACACTGAAGCTTTCTTT.

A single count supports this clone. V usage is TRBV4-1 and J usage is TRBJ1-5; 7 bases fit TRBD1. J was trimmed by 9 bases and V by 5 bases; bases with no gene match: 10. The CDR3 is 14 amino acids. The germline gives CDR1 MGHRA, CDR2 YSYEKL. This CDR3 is CASSGTGALGPQHF. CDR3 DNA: TGCGCCAGCAGCGGAACAGGGGCCCTAGGGCCCCAGCATTTT.

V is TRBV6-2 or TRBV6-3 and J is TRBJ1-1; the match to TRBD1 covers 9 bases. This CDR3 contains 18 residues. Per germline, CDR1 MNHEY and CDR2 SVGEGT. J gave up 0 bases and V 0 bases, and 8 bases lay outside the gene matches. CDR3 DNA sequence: TGTGCCAGCAGTTACTCACCAGGGACAGGGATAATGAACACTGAAGCTTTCTTT. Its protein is CASSYSPGTGIMNTEAFF.

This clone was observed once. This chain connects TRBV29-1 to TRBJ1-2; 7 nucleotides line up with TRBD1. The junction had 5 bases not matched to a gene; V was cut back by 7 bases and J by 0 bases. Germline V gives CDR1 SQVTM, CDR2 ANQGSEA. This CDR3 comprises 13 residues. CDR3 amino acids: CSGGDRANYGYTF. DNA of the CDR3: TGCAGCGGCGGGGACAGAGCTAACTATGGCTACACCTTC. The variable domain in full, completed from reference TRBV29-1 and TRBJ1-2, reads SAVISQKPSRDICQRGTSLTIQCQVDSQVTMMFWYRQQPGQSLTLIATANQGSEATYESGFVIDKFPISRPNLTFSTLTVSNMSPEDSSIYLCSGGDRANYGYTFGSGTRLTVV.